This T cell receptor beta chain was found in a study of T cells in Graves' hyperthyroidism and ophthalmopathy. General study results and limits: From stable hyperthyroidism, ophthalmopathy was set apart by a 13 V-J model.

Concerning this clonotype itself: Its antigen is unidentified.

Uncontrolled infection, other autoimmune disease, pregnancy or lactation excluded patients. From 9 to 10 ml of fresh peripheral blood, PBMCs were isolated. CDR3 size: 16 residues. J lost 3 bases, V lost 0 bases, and 5 bases had no gene match. The germline gives CDR1 SGHRS, CDR2 YFSETQ. TCR beta CDR3 region amplification was performed from RNA transcripts. First-round RT-PCR of the TCR CDR3 relied on the HTBI primer set. TCRdb re-derived calls from the multiplex PCR reads in MiXCR, one entry per CDR3 protein. Of about 600,000 distinct CDR3 sequences in the sample, more than 15% are singletons; the top ten hold roughly 3.5%.

V gene TRBV5-1 combines with J gene TRBJ1-3, with 8 bases aligning to TRBD1. Source material: blood. The receptor comes from a woman aged 40 to 55 with Graves' ophthalmopathy. CDR3: CASSLVAGGVGNTIYF. The CDR3 DNA follows: TGCGCCAGCAGCTTGGTGGCAGGGGGCGTTGGAAACACCATATATTTT.